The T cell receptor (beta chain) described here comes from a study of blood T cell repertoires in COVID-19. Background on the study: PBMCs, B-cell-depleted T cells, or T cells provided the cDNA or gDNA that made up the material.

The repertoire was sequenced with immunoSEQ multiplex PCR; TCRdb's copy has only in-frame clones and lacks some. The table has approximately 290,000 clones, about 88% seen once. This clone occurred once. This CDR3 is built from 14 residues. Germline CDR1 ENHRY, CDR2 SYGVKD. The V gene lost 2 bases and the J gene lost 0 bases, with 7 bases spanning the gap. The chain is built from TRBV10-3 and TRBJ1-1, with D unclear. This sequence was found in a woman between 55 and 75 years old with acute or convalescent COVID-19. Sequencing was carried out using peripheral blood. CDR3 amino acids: CAISENTMNTEAFF. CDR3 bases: TGTGCCATCAGTGAGAACACCATGAACACTGAAGCTTTCTTT.